What follows are 29 T cell receptor beta chains derived from one specimen sequenced in a study of cytomegalovirus exposure and HLA in healthy donors. Primers: 60 Vbeta forward and 13 Jbeta reverse. The table came from immunoSEQ multiplex PCR; TCRdb's copy has only in-frame clones and leaves some out. The sample lists some 150,000 clones, 79% occurring once. The sample consisted of PBMCs. The receptor source for this set is a man aged 40-55 years in good health and CMV-seronegative.

This clone has just a few counts. The chain has TRBV4-3 and TRBJ2-2, with D maybe TRBD1 (5 bases). Germline V CDR1 and CDR2: LGHNA, YSLEER. Trimming removed 0 bases at V and 6 bases at J, with 8 bases between. The length of the CDR3 is 14 residues. CDR3 nucleotide sequence: TGCGCCAGCAGCCAAGATCGCAGGGCCGGGGAGCTGTTTTTT. Amino acid sequence: CASSQDRRAGELFF.

Only a few counts were recorded for this clone. The chain recombines TRBV25-1 with TRBJ2-7; TRBD1 agrees at 7 bases. Germline CDR1 MGHDK, CDR2 SYGVNS. V lost 5 bases and J lost 2; bases outside the gene matches: 6. The CDR3 is 14 amino acids. The CDR3 DNA sequence: TGTGCCAGCAGTACCCGTGGGACAGCCTACGAGCAGTACTTC. This encodes CASSTRGTAYEQYF.

The chain links TRBV5-1 to TRBJ2-7; 11 nucleotides match TRBD2. The V and J ends lost 2 bases and 0 bases, in that order; junction bases with no gene match: 7. From germline, CDR1 is SGHRS and CDR2 YFSETQ. This CDR3 is 17 amino acids long. The CDR3 reads CASSFGTSGKSSYEQYF. CDR3 coding DNA: TGCGCCAGCAGCTTCGGGACTAGCGGTAAGAGCTCCTACGAGCAGTACTTC.

The V gene is TRBV5-4, the J gene TRBJ2-5; 7 nucleotides align to TRBD2. TRBJ2-7 matches the DNA end more closely, so the J call is doubtful. The CDR3 is 15 residues long. Germline CDR1 SGHNT, CDR2 YYREEE (reference sequence). The chain's CDR3 is CASSSSRSGNDEQYF. The DNA for the CDR3 is TGTGCCAGCAGCTCGAGTCGAAGCGGGAACGACGAGCAGTACTTC.

The rearrangement uses TRBV19 and TRBJ2-1; D possibly corresponds to TRBD2 (6 bases). There are 16 residues in the CDR3. Germline CDR1 LNHDA, CDR2 SQIVND (reference sequence). V was clipped by 9 bases and J by 0 bases, with 18 bases between them. Here the CDR3 DNA reads TGTGCCAGCACCACCCTAGCGCCGAGCTCCTACAATGAGCAGTTCTTC. It translates to CASTTLAPSSYNEQFF. Full variable domain (remainder filled in from reference TRBV19 and TRBJ2-1): DGGITQSPKYLFRKEGQNVTLSCEQNLNHDAMYWYRQDPGQGLRLIYYSQIVNDFQKGDIAEGYSVSREKKESFPLTVTSAQKNPTAFYLCASTTLAPSSYNEQFFGPGTRLTVL.

The genes are TRBV4-2 and TRBJ2-3, with no clear D. The germline CDR1 and CDR2 sequences are LGHNA and YNFKEQ. Between the trimmed V and J ends, which lost 0 bases and 7 bases, there was a span of 11 bases. The CDR3 length is 14 residues. CDR3 nucleotides: TGTGCCAGCAGCCAAGAGGTCGGGTCGAATACGCAGTATTTT. Translated: CASSQEVGSNTQYF.

The gene calls are TRBV27 and TRBJ2-5; 7 positions agree with TRBD1. Trimming at V came to 4 bases and at J to 2 bases, leaving 10 bases not matched to a gene. Germline lookup yields CDR1 MNHEY and CDR2 SMNVEV (reference sequence). The CDR3 length is 16 residues. CDR3 in amino acids: CASSWGRGPLQETQYF. CDR3 nucleotide sequence: TGTGCCAGCAGTTGGGGTAGGGGGCCCCTACAAGAGACCCAGTACTTC.

The V call is TRBV7-6, the J call TRBJ2-7; D might be TRBD1 (5 bases). V was pared by 5 bases and J by 3 bases, with 17 bases between. CDR1 is SGHVS and CDR2 is FNYEAQ in the germline V gene. The CDR3 loop spans 15 amino acids. The CDR3 here is CASSPKDNLLYEQYF. CDR3 bases: TGTGCCAGCAGCCCCAAGGACAATTTACTCTACGAGCAGTACTTC.

This chain connects TRBV6-1 to TRBJ1-3; the match to TRBD1 covers 8 bases. Germline V CDR1 and CDR2: MNHNS, SASEGT. The CDR3 runs 15 residues. V lost 5 bases, J lost 7 bases, and 10 bases stayed unmatched. The CDR3 spells CASSFGQGMWNTIYF. The CDR3 DNA reads TGTGCCAGCAGTTTTGGACAGGGAATGTGGAACACCATATATTTT.

The chain couples TRBV11-1 to TRBJ2-7, with TRBD1 matching 7 bases. The CDR3 has 14 residues. Germline CDR1 is SGHAT and CDR2 is FQDESV (reference sequence). After removal of 1 base from V and 5 bases from J, the junction contained 5 bases not matched to a gene. CDR3 bases: TGTGCCAGCAGCTTAGGAGACAGGGCAAACGAGCAGTACTTC. Residues: CASSLGDRANEQYF.

This clone was detected once. Other nucleotide sequences from this sample produce the same CDR3. The chain is built from TRBV7-9 and TRBJ2-3, with 7 bases that match TRBD2. Germline CDR1 and CDR2: SEHNR and FQNEAQ (reference sequence). CDR3 size: 15 residues. J was trimmed by 2 bases and V by 2 bases; bases with no gene match: 4. CDR3 DNA: TGTGCCAGCAGCTTACGCGGGGGAAACACAGATACGCAGTATTTT. Translating it yields CASSLRGGNTDTQYF.

CDR3 protein: CASSPTRDRVLSNQPQHF. CDR3 coding DNA: TGTGCCAGCAGCCCCACCAGGGACAGGGTTCTCAGCAATCAGCCCCAGCATTTT. The rearrangement links TRBV28 to TRBJ1-5; 9 nucleotides agree with TRBD1. Germline V CDR1 and CDR2: MDHEN, SYDVKM. This CDR3 spans 18 amino acids. V was clipped by 6 bases and J by 1 base; unmatched bases: 13.

The chain joins TRBV6-1 to TRBJ2-3; 11 bases match TRBD1. Trimming cost V 0 bases and J 5 bases; bases outside gene matches: 7. The CDR3 sequence is 17 residues long. Germline V CDR1 and CDR2: MNHNS, SASEGT. This CDR3 reads CASSEALDRGRGDTQYF. In DNA, the CDR3 is TGTGCCAGCAGTGAAGCTCTGGACAGGGGGCGCGGAGATACGCAGTATTTT.

This sequence joins TRBV5-1 and TRBJ2-1, with D possibly matching TRBD1 (5 bases). Germline CDR1 is SGHRS and CDR2 is YFSETQ. Trimming took off 0 bases at V and 8 bases at J, with 15 bases between the two ends. The CDR3 length is 15 residues. The CDR3 sequence is CASSLEGHTTDEQFF. CDR3 nucleotides: TGCGCCAGCAGCTTGGAAGGACACACCACGGATGAGCAGTTCTTC.

V usage is TRBV29-1 and J usage is TRBJ2-5; D perhaps matches TRBD2 (7 bases). V lost 7 bases, J lost 5 bases, and 14 bases lay in between. The CDR3 has 12 residues. Per germline, CDR1 SQVTM and CDR2 ANQGSEA. CDR3 loop: CSAEGGGETQYF. The CDR3 DNA reads TGCAGCGCCGAGGGAGGGGGGGAGACCCAGTACTTC.

This clone was recorded only once. The genes are TRBV5-4 and TRBJ2-6; perhaps TRBD1 as D (5 bases). This CDR3 has 17 amino acids. Deletions cut 4 bases from V and 0 bases from J, with 14 bases between. Germline CDR1 reads SGHNT; CDR2 reads YYREEE (reference sequence). The CDR3 loop is CASSPAGQGSGANVLTF. In DNA, the CDR3 is TGTGCCAGCAGCCCGGCCGGACAAGGCTCTGGGGCCAACGTCCTGACTTTC.

The count of this clone is one. This chain connects TRBV27 to TRBJ2-5; weak D call: TRBD2 (7 bases). Trimming stripped 2 bases from V and 5 bases from J, with 15 bases between. The germline V gene has CDR1 MNHEY and CDR2 SMNVEV (reference sequence). The CDR3 is 15 residues long. The CDR3 loop reads CASSLEGGSGETQYF. CDR3 nucleotide sequence: TGTGCCAGCAGTTTAGAGGGGGGGTCCGGGGAGACCCAGTACTTC.

Only a few counts were recorded for this clone. The rearrangement links TRBV19 to TRBJ2-2, with D maybe TRBD2 (5 bases). Germline V gene data show CDR1 as LNHDA and CDR2 as SQIVND (reference sequence). V lost 4 bases and J 6 bases, leaving 24 bases between the germline ends. The CDR3 consists of 18 residues. CDR3 amino acids: CASSTTRIEGRFAGELFF. Written as DNA, the CDR3 is TGTGCCAGTAGTACTACCCGGATTGAGGGTCGGTTTGCCGGGGAGCTGTTTTTT.

The chain carries TRBV7-2 and TRBJ2-7; D possibly corresponds to TRBD2 (6 bases). Per germline, CDR1 SGHTA and CDR2 FQGNSA. V lost 8 bases and J 2 bases, leaving 16 bases between the germline ends. The length of the CDR3 is 14 residues. The CDR3: CASRAPGEAYEQYF. CDR3 sequence (DNA): TGTGCCAGCCGCGCGCCGGGAGAGGCCTACGAGCAGTACTTC.

This chain joins TRBV6-5 and TRBJ2-7, with D tentatively TRBD1 (5 bases). Germline assignment: CDR1 MNHEY and CDR2 SVGAGI. This CDR3 contains 14 residues. V dropped 2 bases and J dropped 1 base, with 9 bases sitting between them. The CDR3 DNA reads TGTGCCAGCAGTTACAGGGGCCCTTCCTACGAGCAGTACTTC. As protein: CASSYRGPSYEQYF.

V is TRBV5-1 and J is TRBJ2-3; TRBD2 matches 8 bases. V gave up 0 bases and J gave up 6 bases; unmatched junction bases: 3. The CDR3 extends over 14 amino acids. The V gene's germline CDR1 is SGHRS and CDR2 YFSETQ. The CDR3 DNA sequence: TGCGCCAGCAGCTTGGCGGTAGCGGGGGATACGCAGTATTTT. It encodes CASSLAVAGDTQYF.

The chain has TRBV28 and TRBJ2-5; 10 bases match TRBD1. The J call is uncertain, as TRBJ2-7 better fits the DNA end. This CDR3 has 15 amino acids. CDR1 MDHEN and CDR2 SYDVKM come from the germline V gene. CDR3 in amino acids: CASSLRGTGVYEQYF. The CDR3 coding sequence is TGTGCCAGCAGTTTACGAGGGACAGGGGTTTACGAGCAGTACTTC.

This CDR3 reads CASRETGGAYEKLFF. The CDR3 DNA follows: TGTGCCAGCAGAGAAACAGGGGGCGCTTATGAAAAACTGTTTTTT. The rearrangement joins TRBV27 to TRBJ1-4; 9 bases map to TRBD1. The CDR3 loop spans 15 amino acids. V lost 6 bases and J lost 6; bases outside the gene matches: 8. Germline-derived CDR1 and CDR2 are MNHEY and SMNVEV (reference sequence).

The chain carries TRBV7-2 and TRBJ2-1; TRBD2 aligns across 11 bases. Germline CDR1 reads SGHTA; CDR2 reads FQGNSA. V dropped 2 bases and J dropped 15; count of bases not matched to a gene: 9. The CDR3 covers 14 residues. The CDR3 loop is CASSLLRLAGKAFF. CDR3 coding DNA: TGTGCCAGCAGCTTACTGCGACTAGCGGGAAAGGCGTTCTTC. The complete variable domain, with remaining parts taken from reference TRBV7-2 and TRBJ2-1, reads GAGVSQSPSNKVTEKGKDVELRCDPISGHTALYWYRQSLGQGLEFLIYFQGNSAPDKSGLPSDRFSAERTGGSVSTLTIQRTQQEDSAVYLCASSLLRLAGKAFFGPGTRLTVL.

This clone was recorded a few times. The chain is built from TRBV18 and TRBJ2-1; 13 bases are shared with TRBD2. This CDR3 is 19 amino acids long. Germline CDR1 is KGHSH and CDR2 is LQKENI. Trimming took 0 bases from V and 2 from J; bases not matched to a gene: 7. The DNA for the CDR3 is TGTGCCAGCTCACCACCGTCGACTAGCGGGAGGTACCCCTACAATGAGCAGTTCTTC. Encoded protein: CASSPPSTSGRYPYNEQFF.

The gene calls are TRBV11-3 and TRBJ2-7, with D perhaps TRBD2 (6 bases). Germline CDR1 and CDR2: SGHNT and YENEEA. V was shortened by 3 bases and J by 3 bases, with 15 bases between the two germline ends. This CDR3 is 15 amino acids long. CDR3 amino acids: CASSFSVGGNYEQYF. The DNA for the CDR3 is TGTGCCAGCAGCTTTTCCGTTGGAGGGAACTACGAGCAGTACTTC.

The V and J genes are TRBV18 and TRBJ2-4; 9 bases line up with TRBD2. Germline V gene sequence: CDR1 KGHSH, CDR2 LQKENI. V was pared by 0 bases and J by 4 bases, with 4 bases of the junction left unmatched. This CDR3 contains 16 residues. CDR3: CASSPPGREGKNIQYF. The CDR3 DNA reads TGTGCCAGCTCACCACCGGGGCGGGAGGGGAAAAACATTCAGTACTTC.

The rearrangement joins TRBV6-6 to TRBJ2-5, with 8 bases identical to TRBD2. CDR3 length: 14 residues. Losses at the gene ends were 8 bases for V and 1 base for J; bases not matched to a gene: 6. The germline V gene encodes CDR1 MNHNY and CDR2 SVGAGI (reference sequence). The CDR3 region has the DNA TGTGCCAGCGGGATAGCGGGACTCCAAGAGACCCAGTACTTC. This codes for CASGIAGLQETQYF.

The chain is built from TRBV7-9 and TRBJ2-2; tentatively, D is TRBD1 (5 bases). The CDR3 contains 12 residues. Deletions cut 5 bases from V and 6 bases from J, with 7 bases between. Germline V gene data show CDR1 as SEHNR and CDR2 as FQNEAQ (reference sequence). This chain's CDR3 is CASSLRAGELFF. The CDR3 DNA reads as TGTGCCAGCAGCCTCAGGGCCGGGGAGCTGTTTTTT.